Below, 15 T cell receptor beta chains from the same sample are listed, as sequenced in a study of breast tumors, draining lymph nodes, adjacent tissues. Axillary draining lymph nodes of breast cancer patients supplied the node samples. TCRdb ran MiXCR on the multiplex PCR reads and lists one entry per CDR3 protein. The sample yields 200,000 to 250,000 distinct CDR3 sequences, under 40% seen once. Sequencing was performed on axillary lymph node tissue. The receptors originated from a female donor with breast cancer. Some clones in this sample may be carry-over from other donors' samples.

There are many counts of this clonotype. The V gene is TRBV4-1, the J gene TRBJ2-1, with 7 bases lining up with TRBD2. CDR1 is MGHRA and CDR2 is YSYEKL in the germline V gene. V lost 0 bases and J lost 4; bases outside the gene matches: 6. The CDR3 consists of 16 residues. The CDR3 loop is CASSQDRLAEYNEQFF. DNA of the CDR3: TGCGCCAGCAGCCAAGATCGCCTAGCGGAATACAATGAGCAGTTCTTC.

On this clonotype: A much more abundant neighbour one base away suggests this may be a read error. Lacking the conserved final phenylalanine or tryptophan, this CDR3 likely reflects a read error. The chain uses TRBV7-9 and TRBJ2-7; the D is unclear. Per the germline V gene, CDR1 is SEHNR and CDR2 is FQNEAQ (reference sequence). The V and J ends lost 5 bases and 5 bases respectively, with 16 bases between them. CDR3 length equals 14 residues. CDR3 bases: TGTGCCAGCAGCATTATGGCAGGAAGAAACGAGCAGTACCTC. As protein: CASSIMAGRNEQYL.

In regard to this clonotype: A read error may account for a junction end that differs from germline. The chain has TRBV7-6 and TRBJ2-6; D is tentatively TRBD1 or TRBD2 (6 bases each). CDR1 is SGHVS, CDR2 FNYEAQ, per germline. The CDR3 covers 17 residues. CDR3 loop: CASSLGGSISGANLLTF. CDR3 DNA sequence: TGTGCCAGCAGCTTGGGGGGCTCTATCTCTGGGGCCAACCTCCTGACTTTC.

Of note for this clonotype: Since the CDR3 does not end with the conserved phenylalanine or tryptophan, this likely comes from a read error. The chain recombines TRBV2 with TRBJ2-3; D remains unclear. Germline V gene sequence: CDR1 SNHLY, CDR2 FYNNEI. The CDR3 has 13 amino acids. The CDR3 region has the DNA TGTACCAGTCGGAGCCCCGGTGCGGATACGCAGTATTTA. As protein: CTSRSPGADTQYL.

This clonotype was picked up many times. CDR3 region: CASSLAGVSYEQYF. The CDR3, as DNA: TGTGCCAGCAGCTTAGCCGGGGTTTCCTACGAGCAGTACTTC. V is TRBV7-9 and J is TRBJ2-7; D might be TRBD2 (5 bases). The germline V and J ends were trimmed by 0 bases and 1 base, with 7 bases remaining between them. Germline V gene sequence: CDR1 SEHNR, CDR2 FQNEAQ (reference sequence). CDR3 length: 14 residues.

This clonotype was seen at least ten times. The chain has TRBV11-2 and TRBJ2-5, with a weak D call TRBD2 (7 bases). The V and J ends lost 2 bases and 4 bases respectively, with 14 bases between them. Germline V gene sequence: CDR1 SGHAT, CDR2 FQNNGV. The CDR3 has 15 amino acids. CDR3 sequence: CASSLLRGRGETQYF. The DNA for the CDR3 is TGTGCCAGCAGCTTATTGCGGGGGCGCGGAGAGACCCAGTACTTC.

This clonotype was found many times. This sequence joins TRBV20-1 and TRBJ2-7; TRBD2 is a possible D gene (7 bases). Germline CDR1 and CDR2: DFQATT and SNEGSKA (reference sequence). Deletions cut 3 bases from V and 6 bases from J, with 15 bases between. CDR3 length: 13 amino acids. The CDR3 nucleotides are TGCAGTGCTAGGGGGGGGCGCCCTCTCGAGCAGTACTTC. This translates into CSARGGRPLEQYF.

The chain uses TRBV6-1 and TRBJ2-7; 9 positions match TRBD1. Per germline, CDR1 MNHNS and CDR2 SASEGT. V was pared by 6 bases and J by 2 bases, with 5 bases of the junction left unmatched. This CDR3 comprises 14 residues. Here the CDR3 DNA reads TGTGCCAGCAGACTCGACAGGGGGGCCTACGAGCAGTACTTC. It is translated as CASRLDRGAYEQYF.

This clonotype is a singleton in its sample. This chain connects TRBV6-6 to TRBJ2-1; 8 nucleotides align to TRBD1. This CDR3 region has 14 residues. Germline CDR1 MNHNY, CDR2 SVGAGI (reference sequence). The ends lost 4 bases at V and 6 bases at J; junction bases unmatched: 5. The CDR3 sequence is CASSFDRGVNEQFF. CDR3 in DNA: TGTGCCAGCAGTTTCGACAGGGGTGTCAATGAGCAGTTCTTC.

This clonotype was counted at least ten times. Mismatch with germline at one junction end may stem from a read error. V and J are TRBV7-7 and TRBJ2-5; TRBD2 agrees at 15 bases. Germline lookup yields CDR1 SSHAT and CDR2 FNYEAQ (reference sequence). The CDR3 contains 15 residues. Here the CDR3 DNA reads TGTGCTAGCAGCAAGGGACTAGCGGGAGGAGAGACCCAGTACTTC. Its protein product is CASSKGLAGGETQYF.

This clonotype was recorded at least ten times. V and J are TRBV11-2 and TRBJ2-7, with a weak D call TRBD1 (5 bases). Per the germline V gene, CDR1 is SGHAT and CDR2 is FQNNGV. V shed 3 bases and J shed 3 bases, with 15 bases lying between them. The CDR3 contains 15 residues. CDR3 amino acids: CASSFSWWGHYEQYF. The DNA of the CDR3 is TGTGCCAGCAGCTTCTCCTGGTGGGGCCACTACGAGCAGTACTTC.

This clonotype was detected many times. This CDR3 is CASSESGSSYNEQFF. Written as DNA, the CDR3 is TGTGCCAGCAGTGAAAGCGGGAGCTCCTACAATGAGCAGTTCTTC. This chain connects TRBV2 to TRBJ2-1; TRBD2 matches at 8 bases. This CDR3 contains 15 residues. Germline CDR1 reads SNHLY; CDR2 reads FYNNEI. V lost 2 bases and J lost 0; bases outside the gene matches: 0. The full variable domain, with the rest looked up from reference TRBV2 and TRBJ2-1, is EPEVTQTPSHQVTQMGQEVILRCVPISNHLYFYWYRQILGQKVEFLVSFYNNEISEKSEIFDDQFSVERPDGSNFTLKIRSTKLEDSAMYFCASSESGSSYNEQFFGPGTRLTVL.

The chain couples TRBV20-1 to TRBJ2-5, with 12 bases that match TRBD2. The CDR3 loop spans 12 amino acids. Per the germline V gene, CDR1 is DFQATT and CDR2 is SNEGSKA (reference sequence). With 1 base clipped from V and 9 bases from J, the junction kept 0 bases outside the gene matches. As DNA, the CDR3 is TGCAGTGCTAGAGCTAGCGGGAGGGCCCAGTACTTC. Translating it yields CSARASGRAQYF.

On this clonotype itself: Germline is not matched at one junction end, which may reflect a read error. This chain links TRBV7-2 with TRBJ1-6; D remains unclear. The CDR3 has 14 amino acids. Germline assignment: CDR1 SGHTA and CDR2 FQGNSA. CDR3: CASSLEQYKSPLHF. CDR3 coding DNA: TGTGCCAGCAGCTTAGAACAGTATAAATCACCCCTCCACTTT.

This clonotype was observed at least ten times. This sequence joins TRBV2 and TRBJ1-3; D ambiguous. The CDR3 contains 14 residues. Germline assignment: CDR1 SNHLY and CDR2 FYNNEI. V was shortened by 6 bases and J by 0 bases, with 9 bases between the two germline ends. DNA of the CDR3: TGTGCCAGCAGATATCAGAGCTCTGGAAACACCATATATTTT. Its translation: CASRYQSSGNTIYF.